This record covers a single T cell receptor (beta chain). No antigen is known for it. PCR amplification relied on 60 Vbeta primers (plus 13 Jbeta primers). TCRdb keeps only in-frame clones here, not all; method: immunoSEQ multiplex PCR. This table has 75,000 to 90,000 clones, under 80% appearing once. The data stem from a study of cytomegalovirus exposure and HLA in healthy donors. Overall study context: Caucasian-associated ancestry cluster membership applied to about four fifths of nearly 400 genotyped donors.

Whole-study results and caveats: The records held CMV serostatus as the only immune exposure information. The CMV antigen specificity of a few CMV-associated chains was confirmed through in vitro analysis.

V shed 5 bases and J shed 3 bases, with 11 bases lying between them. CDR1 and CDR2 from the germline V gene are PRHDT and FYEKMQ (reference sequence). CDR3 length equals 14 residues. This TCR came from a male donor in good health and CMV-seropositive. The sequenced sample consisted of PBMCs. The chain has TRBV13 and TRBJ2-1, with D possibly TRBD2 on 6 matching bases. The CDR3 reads CASSRRAIYNEQFF. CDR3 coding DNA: TGTGCCAGCAGCAGGAGGGCGATCTACAATGAGCAGTTCTTC.